Sequencing of this TCR beta chain was carried out in a study of T-cell memory formation after mild COVID-19. Study summary: Most TCR clusters belonged to a single donor.

5'RACE with constant-segment primers built TCRalpha and TCRbeta cDNA libraries with UMIs. MiXCR was run by TCRdb on the 5' RACE reads, yielding one entry per CDR3 protein. The sample includes 300,000 to 350,000 distinct CDR3 sequences, 10% to 15% of them seen just once. CDR1 is SGDLS and CDR2 is YYNGEE in the germline V gene. The CDR3 has 13 residues. Trimming took 0 bases from V and 3 from J, leaving 5 bases between them. Sample: PBMCs or a T cell subset sorted from them (not recorded which). This sequence joins TRBV9 and TRBJ2-3; the D is unclear. This receptor was taken from a man younger than 30 who had mild COVID-19 (a few samples of this study predate the infection). Cell type and time point are not known. DNA of the CDR3: TGTGCCAGCAGCGTAGCTAGGACAGATACGCAGTATTTT. Residues: CASSVARTDTQYF.